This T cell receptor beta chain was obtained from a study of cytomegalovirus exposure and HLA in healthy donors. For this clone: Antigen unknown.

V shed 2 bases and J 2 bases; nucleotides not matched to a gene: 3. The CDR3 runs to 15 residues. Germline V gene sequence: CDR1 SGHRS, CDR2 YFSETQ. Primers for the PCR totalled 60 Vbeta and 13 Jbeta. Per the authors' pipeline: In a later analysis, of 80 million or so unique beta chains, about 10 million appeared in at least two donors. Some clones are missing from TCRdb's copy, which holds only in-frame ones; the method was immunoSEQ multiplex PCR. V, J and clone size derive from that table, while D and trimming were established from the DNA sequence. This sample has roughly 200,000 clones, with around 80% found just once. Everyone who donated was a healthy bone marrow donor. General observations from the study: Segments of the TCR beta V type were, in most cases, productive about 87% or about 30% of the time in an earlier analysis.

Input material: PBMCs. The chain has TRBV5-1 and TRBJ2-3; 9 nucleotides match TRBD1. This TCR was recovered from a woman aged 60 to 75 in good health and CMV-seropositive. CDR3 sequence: CASSLGTGITDTQYF. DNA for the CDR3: TGCGCCAGCAGCTTAGGGACAGGGATCACAGATACGCAGTATTTT.